Below, 15 T cell receptor beta chains from the same sample are listed, as sequenced in a study of blood T cell repertoires in COVID-19. The assay was immunoSEQ multiplex PCR, and TCRdb's table has in-frame clones only and misses some. The table includes some 120,000 clones, more than 75% detected once. The sequenced material came from peripheral blood. The receptors were gathered from a man in his forties or fifties with acute or convalescent COVID-19.

This chain connects TRBV7-2 to TRBJ2-5, with TRBD1 identical over 7 bases. Looked up from germline, CDR1 is SGHTA and CDR2 is FQGNSA. Germline trimming cut 1 base from V and 4 bases from J; bases unmatched to any gene: 3. The length of the CDR3 is 14 residues. The CDR3 here is CASSLDTGVETQYF. CDR3 nucleotide sequence: TGTGCCAGCAGCTTAGATACAGGGGTAGAGACCCAGTACTTC.

This chain uses TRBV6-6 with TRBJ1-2; 10 nucleotides match TRBD1. Germline assignment: CDR1 MNHNY and CDR2 SVGAGI (reference sequence). V shed 5 bases and J 6 bases; nucleotides not matched to a gene: 12. This CDR3 spans 16 amino acids. The CDR3 DNA reads TGTGCCAGCAGTACCGGGACAGGGGTCGGTAGCCATGGCTACACCTTC. Its translation: CASSTGTGVGSHGYTF.

V is TRBV6-5 and J is TRBJ1-6, with 9 bases aligning to TRBD1. V shed 7 bases and J 6 bases; nucleotides not matched to a gene: 4. CDR3 size: 14 residues. The V gene's germline CDR1 is MNHEY and CDR2 SVGAGI. The CDR3: CASNGQGPNSPLHF. As DNA, the CDR3 is TGTGCCAGCAACGGACAGGGGCCTAATTCACCCCTCCACTTT.

The rearrangement links TRBV11-3 to TRBJ2-1, with D possibly matching TRBD1 (5 bases). This CDR3 region has 16 residues. Germline assignment: CDR1 SGHNT and CDR2 YENEEA. Trimming pared 0 bases from V and 2 bases from J, leaving 11 bases between. The CDR3: CASSLDLGAPYNEQFF. In nucleotides, the CDR3 is TGTGCCAGCAGCTTAGATCTAGGGGCGCCCTACAATGAGCAGTTCTTC.

Here the CDR3 DNA reads TGTGCCAGCAGCTTAGCCACGGGAGGGCGGTCAGATACGCAGTATTTT. Translating it yields CASSLATGGRSDTQYF. V gene TRBV7-9 combines with J gene TRBJ2-3, with 8 bases fitting TRBD2. Germline V gene lookup returns CDR1 SEHNR and CDR2 FQNEAQ (reference sequence). V shed 0 bases and J 4 bases; nucleotides not matched to a gene: 6. This CDR3 is 16 amino acids long.

The chain links TRBV6-5 to TRBJ1-5; D is ambiguous. The CDR3 has 14 amino acids. V was trimmed by 6 bases and J by 2 bases, leaving 11 bases between them. Germline values: CDR1 MNHEY, CDR2 SVGAGI. The CDR3 reads CASSGGLGNQPQHF. In DNA, the CDR3 is TGTGCCAGCAGCGGCGGACTCGGCAATCAGCCCCAGCATTTT.

V is TRBV30 and J is TRBJ1-2; 10 bases are a match to TRBD1. This CDR3 is built from 15 residues. The germline gives CDR1 GTSNPN, CDR2 SVGIG (reference sequence). With 4 bases clipped from V and 3 bases from J, the junction kept 8 bases outside the gene matches. CDR3 protein: CAWIITGTGDYGYTF. Written as DNA, the CDR3 is TGTGCCTGGATCATTACCGGGACAGGGGACTATGGCTACACCTTC.

The chain employs TRBV19 and TRBJ1-2; D is perhaps TRBD1 (5 bases). This CDR3 region has 16 residues. Per the germline V gene, CDR1 is LNHDA and CDR2 is SQIVND (reference sequence). V lost 3 bases to trimming and J lost 6 bases, with 20 bases between them. The CDR3 loop reads CASSIPRREGTHGYTF. The CDR3 nucleotides are TGTGCCAGTAGTATCCCTCGAAGGGAGGGGACCCATGGCTACACCTTC.

The chain recombines TRBV5-3 with TRBJ2-7; D is possibly TRBD1 (5 bases). TRBV5-3 is an open reading frame, and its role is uncertain. The CDR3 sequence is 13 residues long. Trimming cost V 3 bases and J 2 bases, with 9 bases left between them. The CDR3 protein is CARSSLRAYEQYF. The CDR3 region has the DNA TGTGCCAGAAGCTCTCTCAGGGCCTACGAGCAGTACTTC.

V gene TRBV7-9 combines with J gene TRBJ2-7; 11 positions agree with TRBD2. CDR3 length: 18 amino acids. J gave up 0 bases and V 2 bases, and 9 bases lay outside the gene matches. The germline V gene has CDR1 SEHNR and CDR2 FQNEAQ (reference sequence). The CDR3 DNA follows: TGTGCCAGCAGCTTACCCCTCCCGGGACTAGCGGCCTCCTACGAGCAGTACTTC. Protein sequence: CASSLPLPGLAASYEQYF.

The V and J genes are TRBV27 and TRBJ1-1; tentatively, D is TRBD1 (5 bases). The CDR3 length is 17 residues. Trimming left V 2 bases short and J 0 bases short, with 16 bases between. Germline V lookup: CDR1 MNHEY, CDR2 SMNVEV (reference sequence). Here the CDR3 reads CASSLRTWGGMNTEAFF. For the CDR3, the DNA is TGTGCCAGCAGTTTACGGACGTGGGGGGGGATGAACACTGAAGCTTTCTTT.

This rearrangement joins TRBV10-3 to TRBJ1-2; TRBD1 matches at 8 bases. The germline V gene encodes CDR1 ENHRY and CDR2 SYGVKD. V gave up 3 bases and J gave up 5 bases; unmatched junction bases: 8. The CDR3 loop spans 15 amino acids. In DNA form, the CDR3 reads TGTGCCATCAGTGAATCGGCAGGGGGCGGTTATGGCTACACCTTC. Translated, it gives CAISESAGGGYGYTF.

This chain uses TRBV6-1 with TRBJ1-2; D is possibly TRBD1 (6 bases). The CDR3 length is 15 residues. Trimming pared 3 bases from V and 3 bases from J, leaving 14 bases between. Per germline, CDR1 MNHNS and CDR2 SASEGT. The CDR3 sequence is CASSDTGTKYYGYTF. The DNA of the CDR3 is TGTGCCAGCAGTGATACAGGGACGAAATACTATGGCTACACCTTC.

The chain combines TRBV18 with TRBJ1-1, with unresolved D. Trimming pared 4 bases from V and 6 bases from J, leaving 9 bases between. The germline V gene encodes CDR1 KGHSH and CDR2 LQKENI. This CDR3 comprises 12 residues. The CDR3 nucleotides are TGTGCCAGCTCACTAGCGGGTTCTGAAGCTTTCTTT. Encoded protein: CASSLAGSEAFF.

The chain has TRBV5-4 and TRBJ1-2, with TRBD1 matching over 8 bases. The CDR3 has 14 residues. From germline, CDR1 is SGHNT and CDR2 YYREEE (reference sequence). The V gene end was trimmed by 2 bases and the J gene end by 4 bases; junction bases not matched to a gene: 4. This CDR3 is CASSFEDRVYGYTF. The DNA of the CDR3 is TGTGCCAGCAGCTTCGAGGACAGGGTCTATGGCTACACCTTC.